This T cell receptor beta chain was found in a study of beta chain features in type 1 diabetes. Overall study context: The study examined some 110,000,000 sorted cells across all samples.

This clone has just a few counts. Expressed TCRB transcripts were sequenced because the isolated RNA had all been reverse transcribed beforehand. Sequenced by immunoSEQ multiplex PCR; TCRdb stores in-frame clones only, minus some. Found here are some 360,000 clones, around 19% of them singletons; the top ten hold 0.044%. Germline-derived CDR1 and CDR2 are LGHNA and YSLEER. This CDR3 has 13 residues. V dropped 0 bases and J dropped 8 bases, with 10 bases sitting between them. The receptor was isolated from a woman between 18 and 29 years old in good health. This chain joins TRBV4-3 and TRBJ1-2; perhaps TRBD1 as D (5 bases). The sequenced material came from naive CD4+ T cells from blood. CDR3 region: CASSQDGGGGYTF. The DNA for the CDR3 is TGCGCCAGCAGCCAAGATGGGGGAGGAGGCTACACCTTC.